These 22 T cell receptor beta chains were all obtained from the same sample, sequenced in a study of T cells expressing NK-cell markers. Reprocessing the 5' RACE reads, TCRdb reports a single entry for every CDR3 protein and omits DNA. The sample totals around 260,000 distinct CDR3 sequences. Sample: blood T cells: a sorted CD56 or NKG2C T cell subset, CD4+ or CD8+ T cells, or bulk PBMC T cells (not recorded which). The receptors come from a woman aged 18-70 years in good health.

This chain uses TRBV7-3 with TRBJ2-1; without DNA, the TCRdb call of TRBD1 cannot be checked. The germline gives CDR1 SGHTA, CDR2 FQGTGA. The CDR3 is 17 residues long. The CDR3 region is CASSPQRGRGSYNEQFF.

The rearrangement joins TRBV4-1 to TRBJ2-1; TCRdb reports TRBD1, a call that lacks DNA to check it against. This CDR3 spans 16 amino acids. The germline V gene encodes CDR1 MGHRA and CDR2 YSYEKL. CDR3 amino acids: CASSQILGTGSNEQFF.

Here the CDR3 reads CASSLSKTGFTGF. The chain combines TRBV3-1 with TRBJ1-2; absent DNA, TCRdb's TRBD1 call cannot be checked. Germline V gene data show CDR1 as LGHDT and CDR2 as YNNKEL (reference sequence). This CDR3 has 13 amino acids.

This chain connects TRBV6-1 to TRBJ1-1. CDR1 MNHNS and CDR2 SASEGT come from the germline V gene. The CDR3 runs to 14 residues. CDR3: CASSMPRVNTEAFF.

The CDR3 loop reads CASSQTGLPLGQYF. The rearrangement links TRBV4-3 to TRBJ2-5; there is no DNA to check the TCRdb D call of TRBD2. Germline assignment: CDR1 LGHNA and CDR2 YSLEER. The CDR3 totals 14 residues.

V usage is TRBV6-2 or TRBV6-3 and J usage is TRBJ2-1. Per the germline V gene, CDR1 is MNHEY and CDR2 is SVGEGT. The CDR3 extends over 13 amino acids. This chain's CDR3 is CASRLDTYNEQFF.

The chain uses TRBV6-5 and TRBJ1-6; with no DNA, the TCRdb D assignment of TRBD1 cannot be verified. The CDR3 runs 12 residues. Per the germline V gene, CDR1 is MNHEY and CDR2 is SVGAGI. CDR3: CASSQGGSPLHF.

The CDR3 spells CSAIRLAANTGELFF. The J gene is TRBJ2-2, the V gene TRBV20-1; TCRdb returns TRBD2, unconfirmable since there is no DNA. The CDR3 loop spans 15 amino acids. Germline V gene data show CDR1 as DFQATT and CDR2 as SNEGSKA (reference sequence).

The chain is built from TRBV24-1 and TRBJ2-7; TCRdb reports TRBD1, a call that lacks DNA to check it against. The CDR3 loop spans 14 amino acids. Germline V gives CDR1 KGHDR, CDR2 SFDVKD. The CDR3 reads CATSPTGVDGEQYF.

The chain couples TRBV18 to TRBJ2-1. The CDR3 length is 14 residues. Germline V gives CDR1 KGHSH, CDR2 LQKENI. CDR3 amino acids: CASSPTIVDNEQFF.

The chain combines TRBV11-2 with TRBJ2-2; TCRdb indicates TRBD2, and absent DNA this call remains unverified. CDR1 is SGHAT and CDR2 is FQNNGV in the germline V gene. This CDR3 has 14 amino acids. The CDR3 is CASSRTDFTGELFF.

The chain employs TRBV10-3 and TRBJ2-3; TCRdb's D call of TRBD2 is untestable without DNA. The CDR3 is 15 amino acids. Looked up from germline, CDR1 is ENHRY and CDR2 is SYGVKD. Here the CDR3 reads CAISLAQEATDTQYF.

V and J are TRBV6-1 and TRBJ2-1; lacking DNA, the TRBD2 call made by TCRdb goes unchecked. From germline, CDR1 is MNHNS and CDR2 SASEGT. CDR3 length: 15 amino acids. This CDR3 is CASSSGFIREYEQFF.

The chain carries TRBV12-3 or TRBV12-4 and TRBJ2-2; the TRBD2 assignment by TCRdb is unverifiable without DNA. There are 19 residues in the CDR3. This CDR3 is CASSPPPGRSGRNTGELFF.

The chain recombines TRBV6-5 with TRBJ2-7. Germline-derived CDR1 and CDR2 are MNHEY and SVGAGI. The CDR3 extends over 17 amino acids. CDR3 loop: CASSYSTVQANSYEQYF.

This chain joins TRBV12-3 or TRBV12-4 and TRBJ2-5; the TCRdb call, TRBD2, lacks DNA for checking. The CDR3 extends over 13 amino acids. The CDR3 protein is CASSPLAAETQYF.

V is TRBV10-3 and J is TRBJ1-4; the D call of TRBD1 rests on TCRdb alone, since no DNA is present to check it. From germline, CDR1 is ENHRY and CDR2 SYGVKD. This CDR3 has 14 amino acids. CDR3 protein: CAISPGAPEEKLFF.

The chain combines TRBV12-3 or TRBV12-4 with TRBJ1-1. The CDR3 consists of 18 residues. The CDR3 is CASTLSGRGLRRDTEAFF.

V and J are TRBV29-1 and TRBJ2-5. CDR3 length: 12 residues. Germline V CDR1 and CDR2: SQVTM, ANQGSEA. CDR3 sequence reads: CSVRTAQETQYF.

The CDR3 is CASSADSDSFGKLFF. The chain recombines TRBV6-2 or TRBV6-3 with TRBJ1-4. This CDR3 comprises 15 residues. Germline lookup yields CDR1 MNHEY and CDR2 SVGEGT.

The chain recombines TRBV12-3 or TRBV12-4 with TRBJ2-2; the TCRdb call, TRBD2, lacks DNA for checking. The CDR3 extends over 17 amino acids. The CDR3 sequence is CASTTSSLLAATGELFF.

The chain is built from TRBV20-1 and TRBJ2-3; without DNA, the TCRdb call of TRBD2 cannot be checked. CDR1 and CDR2 from the germline V gene are DFQATT and SNEGSKA (reference sequence). CDR3 length: 15 residues. This CDR3 is CSASDATSGVDTQYF.